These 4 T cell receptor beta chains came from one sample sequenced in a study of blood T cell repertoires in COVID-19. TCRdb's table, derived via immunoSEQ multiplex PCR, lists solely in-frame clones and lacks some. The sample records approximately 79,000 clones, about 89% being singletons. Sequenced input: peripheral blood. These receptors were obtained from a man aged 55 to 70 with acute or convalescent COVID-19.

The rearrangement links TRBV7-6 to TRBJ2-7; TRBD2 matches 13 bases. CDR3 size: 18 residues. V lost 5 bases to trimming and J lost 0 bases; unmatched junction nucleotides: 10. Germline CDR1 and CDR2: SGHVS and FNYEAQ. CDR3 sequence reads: CASSPGLAGSSPSYEQYF. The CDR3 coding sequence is TGTGCCAGCAGCCCGGGACTAGCGGGATCATCCCCCTCCTACGAGCAGTACTTC.

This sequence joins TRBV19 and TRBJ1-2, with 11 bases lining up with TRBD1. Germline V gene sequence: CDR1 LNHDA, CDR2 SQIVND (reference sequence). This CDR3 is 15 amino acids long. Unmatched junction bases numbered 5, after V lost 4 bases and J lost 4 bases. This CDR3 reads CASSTDRGQGYGYTF. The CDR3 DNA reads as TGTGCCAGTAGTACGGACAGGGGGCAAGGCTATGGCTACACCTTC.

The CDR3, as DNA: TGTGCCATCGGGACAGACCGAGATTTTAACTATGGCTACACCTTC. It encodes CAIGTDRDFNYGYTF. The rearrangement joins TRBV10-3 to TRBJ1-2; 7 bases fit TRBD1. With V trimmed by 8 bases and J by 1 base, 10 bases remained unmatched. The CDR3 totals 15 residues. The germline CDR1 and CDR2 sequences are ENHRY and SYGVKD.

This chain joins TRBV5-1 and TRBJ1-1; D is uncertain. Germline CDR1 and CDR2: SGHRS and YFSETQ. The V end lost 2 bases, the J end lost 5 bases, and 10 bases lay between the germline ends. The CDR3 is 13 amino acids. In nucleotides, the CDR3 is TGCGCCAGCAGCTTACCCCACGGGACTGAAGCTTTCTTT. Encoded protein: CASSLPHGTEAFF.